The 22 T cell receptor beta chains presented below share a single source sample, sequenced in a study of cytomegalovirus exposure and HLA in healthy donors. The PCR contained 60 Vbeta and 13 Jbeta primers. Sequencing was performed with immunoSEQ multiplex PCR; in TCRdb, only in-frame clones are kept and a portion is missing. This table holds approximately 160,000 clones, around 77% found once. Input material: PBMCs. The receptors come from a woman between 45 and 60 years old in good health and CMV-seropositive.

This chain joins TRBV5-6 and TRBJ2-1; possible D gene TRBD1, 6 bases. The CDR3 consists of 16 residues. Germline V gives CDR1 SGHDT, CDR2 YYEEEE. V lost 4 bases and J lost 7, with 21 bases in between. For the CDR3, the DNA is TGTGCCAGCAGCCCGACAGGACTTCGAGGGTCTAATGAGCAGTTCTTC. Protein sequence: CASSPTGLRGSNEQFF.

The rearrangement links TRBV5-1 to TRBJ2-5, with 11 bases lining up with TRBD1. The CDR3 contains 15 residues. With 4 bases clipped from V and 11 bases from J, the junction kept 13 bases outside the gene matches. The germline V gene has CDR1 SGHRS and CDR2 YFSETQ. CDR3 amino acids: CASSRIGQGAGEQYF. The DNA of the CDR3 is TGCGCCAGCAGCCGGATCGGACAGGGGGCGGGAGAGCAGTACTTC.

V usage is TRBV7-2 and J usage is TRBJ2-7; 8 bases align to TRBD1. Trimming cost V 1 base and J 1 base; bases outside gene matches: 3. Germline CDR1 reads SGHTA; CDR2 reads FQGNSA. The CDR3 totals 15 residues. The CDR3 loop is CASSLVGQGSYEQYF. The CDR3 DNA follows: TGTGCCAGCAGCTTAGTCGGACAGGGTTCCTACGAGCAGTACTTC.

With respect to this clone: The junction and the germline gene differ at one end; a read error may be behind it. V gene TRBV7-9 combines with J gene TRBJ1-4, with D uncertain. Germline CDR1 reads SEHNR; CDR2 reads FQNEAQ (reference sequence). The CDR3 has 12 residues. The CDR3 nucleotides are TGTTCCAGCAGCCCCCAAGGAGGAGAACTGTTTTTT. It translates to CSSSPQGGELFF.

V is TRBV4-1 and J is TRBJ2-2, with D possibly matching TRBD1 (6 bases). The germline V and J ends were trimmed by 6 bases and 5 bases, with 19 bases remaining between them. This CDR3 is 16 amino acids long. Germline loops: CDR1 MGHRA, CDR2 YSYEKL. The CDR3 loop reads CASRGVGGSVTGELFF. CDR3 DNA sequence: TGCGCCAGCAGGGGGGTTGGGGGCTCGGTAACCGGGGAGCTGTTTTTT.

This chain joins TRBV9 and TRBJ1-4, with D possibly being TRBD1 (5 bases). Trimming pared 2 bases from V and 7 bases from J, leaving 9 bases between. The CDR3 runs 13 residues. In germline, CDR1 is SGDLS, CDR2 YYNGEE. The CDR3 protein is CASSVGQGEKLFF. CDR3 DNA sequence: TGTGCCAGCAGCGTCGGGCAGGGTGAAAAACTGTTTTTT.

The gene calls are TRBV5-8 and TRBJ1-3; no definite D call. V shed 6 bases and J shed 4 bases, with 14 bases lying between them. Germline V gene lookup returns CDR1 SGHTS and CDR2 YDEGEE. This CDR3 is built from 14 residues. CDR3 protein: CASTTLPLGNTIYF. The DNA for the CDR3 is TGTGCCAGCACCACACTACCCCTGGGAAACACCATATATTTT. Based on the CDR3 plus reference TRBV5-8 and TRBJ1-3, the full variable domain is EAGVTQSPTHLIKTRGQQATLRCSPISGHTSVYWYQQALGLGLQFLLWYDEGEERNRGNFPPRFSGRQFPNYSSELNVNALELEDSALYLCASTTLPLGNTIYFGEGSWLTVV.

V gene TRBV7-6 combines with J gene TRBJ2-3, with TRBD2 matching 9 bases. The CDR3 length is 15 residues. V lost 5 bases and J lost 2; bases outside the gene matches: 5. Germline lookup yields CDR1 SGHVS and CDR2 FNYEAQ. CDR3 loop: CASSVSGRNTDTQYF. The CDR3, as DNA: TGTGCCAGCAGCGTAAGCGGGAGGAACACAGATACGCAGTATTTT.

The rearrangement joins TRBV5-1 to TRBJ2-2, with TRBD1 identical over 9 bases. The germline gives CDR1 SGHRS, CDR2 YFSETQ. The CDR3 contains 18 residues. The V segment lost 0 bases and the J segment 5 bases; nucleotides outside the gene matches: 11. This CDR3 is CASSLVPSTGTGTGELFF. CDR3 sequence (DNA): TGCGCCAGCAGCTTGGTCCCCTCTACCGGGACAGGGACCGGGGAGCTGTTTTTT.

V is TRBV25-1 and J is TRBJ2-7, with TRBD1 matching 9 bases. The germline V gene encodes CDR1 MGHDK and CDR2 SYGVNS. The CDR3 consists of 16 residues. The J segment lost 2 bases and the V segment lost 2 bases, leaving 7 bases of the junction unmatched. CDR3 DNA sequence: TGTGCCAGCAGTGAAGGCGGGACAGGGCGGCCCTACGAGCAGTACTTC. It is translated as CASSEGGTGRPYEQYF.

This chain uses TRBV19 with TRBJ2-7; D is possibly TRBD1 (6 bases). Germline V gene lookup returns CDR1 LNHDA and CDR2 SQIVND (reference sequence). The V gene lost 5 bases and the J gene lost 6 bases, with 14 bases spanning the gap. CDR3 length: 13 residues. The CDR3 sequence is CASSSQGLVEQYF. The CDR3 nucleotides read TGTGCCAGTAGTTCGCAGGGGTTGGTCGAGCAGTACTTC.

This clone has only a few counts. The rearrangement joins TRBV6-5 to TRBJ1-1; unclear D gene. The CDR3 covers 15 residues. Per germline, CDR1 MNHEY and CDR2 SVGAGI. Deletions cut 2 bases from V and 5 bases from J, with 15 bases between. CDR3 bases: TGTGCCAGCAGTTACGCTACTATAGAAATGACTGAAGCTTTCTTT. Protein: CASSYATIEMTEAFF.

This rearrangement joins TRBV27 to TRBJ1-2, with D unclear. This CDR3 is built from 13 residues. The V end was cut by 0 bases, the J end by 3 bases, with 5 bases between. Looked up from germline, CDR1 is MNHEY and CDR2 is SMNVEV (reference sequence). CDR3 sequence: CASSLSRYYGYTF. In DNA form, the CDR3 reads TGTGCCAGCAGTTTATCCAGATACTATGGCTACACCTTC.

In its sample, this clone was seen a few times. The V and J genes are TRBV7-2 and TRBJ2-1; 7 bases fit TRBD2. Germline CDR1 is SGHTA and CDR2 is FQGNSA. V lost 5 bases to trimming and J lost 4 bases; unmatched junction nucleotides: 14. There are 17 residues in the CDR3. This CDR3 reads CASSRGRGGKVYNEQFF. DNA of the CDR3: TGTGCCAGCAGCCGCGGGAGAGGAGGCAAAGTATACAATGAGCAGTTCTTC.

The rearrangement uses TRBV5-1 and TRBJ2-2, with TRBD2 as a possible D gene (6 bases). Looked up from germline, CDR1 is SGHRS and CDR2 is YFSETQ. Trimming removed 0 bases at V and 3 bases at J, with 9 bases between. This CDR3 has 15 amino acids. CDR3 protein: CASSLGSGDTGELFF. CDR3 DNA sequence: TGCGCCAGCAGCTTGGGTAGCGGAGACACCGGGGAGCTGTTTTTT.

This CDR3 reads CASSLARPLLAGTTDTQYF. The CDR3 region has the DNA TGCGCCAGCAGCTTGGCCCGCCCCCTCCTAGCGGGGACCACAGATACGCAGTATTTT. The chain links TRBV5-1 to TRBJ2-3; TRBD2 matches at 9 bases. The J segment lost 2 bases and the V segment lost 0 bases, leaving 13 bases of the junction unmatched. Germline V CDR1 and CDR2: SGHRS, YFSETQ. The CDR3 is 19 residues long.

The rearrangement uses TRBV15 and TRBJ2-5; 7 positions match TRBD1. This CDR3 contains 17 residues. The germline CDR1 and CDR2 sequences are LNHNV and YYDKDF (reference sequence). V gave up 0 bases and J gave up 5 bases; unmatched junction bases: 12. The CDR3 DNA follows: TGTGCCACCAGCAGAGATCCAGCAGACAGGGTACGGGAGACCCAGTACTTC. As protein: CATSRDPADRVRETQYF.

The chain couples TRBV15 to TRBJ2-5; D is unclear. The J call may be wrong; the DNA end is better matched by TRBJ2-7. Germline CDR1 LNHNV, CDR2 YYDKDF (reference sequence). This CDR3 is 13 amino acids long. CDR3 coding DNA: TGTGCCACCAGCAGAGATCTGAGCTACGAGCAGTACTTC. Protein: CATSRDLSYEQYF.

This chain uses TRBV20-1 with TRBJ2-5; D gene unclear. The V and J ends lost 4 bases and 7 bases respectively, with 10 bases between them. The CDR3 is made up of 11 amino acids. Per germline, CDR1 DFQATT and CDR2 SNEGSKA (reference sequence). Written as DNA, the CDR3 is TGCAGTGCTATCCGGTATTGGACCCAGTACTTC. It is translated as CSAIRYWTQYF.

The rearrangement uses TRBV7-2 and TRBJ2-7, with TRBD2 identical over 8 bases. Germline V CDR1 and CDR2: SGHTA, FQGNSA. The CDR3 contains 15 residues. V lost 3 bases and J lost 7; bases outside the gene matches: 11. The CDR3 DNA follows: TGTGCCAGCAGCTTTGCGGGGGGAATGTCTTGGGAGCAGTACTTC. It yields the protein CASSFAGGMSWEQYF.

The rearrangement uses TRBV29-1 and TRBJ1-2; maybe TRBD1 (6 bases). The CDR3 loop spans 11 amino acids. CDR1 is SQVTM and CDR2 is ANQGSEA in the germline V gene. Trimming cost V 3 bases and J 8 bases, with 10 bases left between them. Here the CDR3 DNA reads TGCAGCGTTGACTTGGGGGCAGGCTACACCTTC. This encodes CSVDLGAGYTF.

V usage is TRBV7-2 and J usage is TRBJ1-5, with D possibly being TRBD1 (6 bases). The CDR3 is 15 residues long. Trimming removed 5 bases at V and 7 bases at J, with 18 bases between. Germline assignment: CDR1 SGHTA and CDR2 FQGNSA. CDR3 region: CASSEGTRLRQPQHF. CDR3 coding DNA: TGTGCCAGCAGCGAGGGGACACGGCTTCGACAGCCCCAGCATTTT.